Below are 27 T cell receptor beta chains sequenced from a single sample in a study of shared T cell receptors in the human thymus. The data were produced by immunoSEQ multiplex PCR, yet TCRdb's version contains in-frame clones alone and is incomplete. This repertoire shows 500,000 to 850,000 clones, approximately 89% found once; its top ten account for over 0.008%. These data also formed part of another study, on human thymus T cells.

Sequencing was done on a sample of thymocytes. These receptors all stem from a boy younger than two with a congenital heart defect.

The chain couples TRBV6-1 to TRBJ1-1; a possible D gene is TRBD1 (5 bases). The V end was cut by 3 bases, the J end by 2 bases, with 10 bases between. Looked up from germline, CDR1 is MNHNS and CDR2 is SASEGT. The CDR3 is made up of 14 amino acids. CDR3 amino acids: CASSEAGQNTEAFF. CDR3 DNA sequence: TGTGCCAGCAGTGAGGCAGGGCAAAACACTGAAGCTTTCTTT.

The V call is TRBV2, the J call TRBJ2-3; D might be TRBD1 (5 bases). The CDR3 is 15 residues long. The V and J ends lost 3 bases and 1 base respectively, with 11 bases between them. Germline CDR1 SNHLY, CDR2 FYNNEI. The CDR3, as DNA: TGTGCCAGCAGTGACTTAGGGGTGGGCACAGATACGCAGTATTTT. Amino acid sequence: CASSDLGVGTDTQYF.

The gene calls are TRBV10-1 and TRBJ2-5; maybe TRBD2 (6 bases). The CDR3 contains 13 residues. Looked up from germline, CDR1 is WNHNN and CDR2 is SYGVQD (reference sequence). Trimming removed 8 bases from V and 3 bases from J, with 13 bases in between. The CDR3 region has the DNA TGCGCCAGCGGAGACGGAGGGGAAGAGACCCAGTACTTC. Protein sequence: CASGDGGEETQYF.

The CDR3 protein is CASSVETRRTEITGELFF. The CDR3 nucleotides read TGTGCCAGCAGCGTAGAGACCCGGAGGACAGAAATCACCGGGGAGCTGTTTTTT. This rearrangement joins TRBV9 to TRBJ2-2; D might be TRBD1 (6 bases). V gave up 0 bases and J gave up 4 bases, with 19 bases separating them. This CDR3 spans 18 amino acids. CDR1 is SGDLS, CDR2 YYNGEE, per germline.

This sequence joins TRBV28 and TRBJ1-5; 7 bases are shared with TRBD1. Trimming took 6 bases from V and 6 from J; bases not matched to a gene: 23. This CDR3 region has 19 residues. CDR1 MDHEN and CDR2 SYDVKM come from the germline V gene. The chain's CDR3 is CASSPGPTGPPLRPQPQHF. In nucleotides, the CDR3 is TGTGCCAGCAGCCCGGGCCCGACAGGGCCCCCTCTGAGACCTCAGCCCCAGCATTTT.

This clone was counted once. The V call is TRBV4-3, the J call TRBJ1-5; D gene ambiguous. V lost 1 base and J lost 11, with 15 bases in between. The CDR3 is 14 amino acids. Germline V CDR1 and CDR2: LGHNA, YSLEER. The CDR3 bases are TGCGCCAGCAGCCAAGCCTACGGTGCTGTAGCCCAGCATTTT. Its translation: CASSQAYGAVAQHF.

The rearrangement joins TRBV29-1 to TRBJ2-7, with 7 positions matching TRBD2. After removal of 4 bases from V and 3 bases from J, the junction contained 3 bases not matched to a gene. From germline, CDR1 is SQVTM and CDR2 ANQGSEA. This CDR3 is 12 amino acids long. CDR3 region: CSVGTRRYEQYF. The CDR3 DNA is TGCAGCGTTGGGACTAGACGCTACGAGCAGTACTTC.

The chain combines TRBV5-1 with TRBJ1-4; TRBD1 aligns across 8 bases. This CDR3 has 21 amino acids. After removal of 5 bases from V and 6 bases from J, the junction contained 27 bases not matched to a gene. Germline lookup yields CDR1 SGHRS and CDR2 YFSETQ. The CDR3 sequence is CASRSGQGQNWGGGDDEKLFF. The CDR3 DNA reads as TGCGCCAGCAGGTCCGGACAGGGTCAAAACTGGGGAGGGGGGGATGATGAAAAACTGTTTTTT.

The chain is built from TRBV2 and TRBJ2-4; TRBD1 matches 7 bases. Germline V lookup: CDR1 SNHLY, CDR2 FYNNEI. The J segment lost 6 bases and the V segment lost 3 bases, leaving 11 bases of the junction unmatched. This CDR3 has 16 amino acids. CDR3 nucleotide sequence: TGTGCCAGCAGTGACCGGGACAGCCGAGGGGGAAACATTCAGTACTTC. Translated, it gives CASSDRDSRGGNIQYF.

The chain combines TRBV4-3 with TRBJ1-4, with 12 bases matching TRBD1. The CDR3 runs 18 residues. Germline CDR1 is LGHNA and CDR2 is YSLEER. V lost 3 bases to trimming and J lost 0 bases; unmatched junction nucleotides: 5. CDR3 nucleotide sequence: TGCGCCAGCAGCCAGGGGACAGGGGGCGCGGCAACTAATGAAAAACTGTTTTTT. The encoded protein is CASSQGTGGAATNEKLFF.

The gene calls are TRBV28 and TRBJ1-1, with 8 bases matching TRBD1. This CDR3 region has 14 residues. Germline-derived CDR1 and CDR2 are MDHEN and SYDVKM. V lost 6 bases to trimming and J lost 0 bases; unmatched junction nucleotides: 3. As DNA, the CDR3 is TGTGCCAGCAGGCGGGGACAGGTGAACACTGAAGCTTTCTTT. Amino acid sequence: CASRRGQVNTEAFF. Based on the CDR3 plus reference TRBV28 and TRBJ1-1, the full variable domain is DVKVTQSSRYLVKRTGEKVFLECVQDMDHENMFWYRQDPGLGLRLIYFSYDVKMKEKGDIPEGYSVSREKKERFSLILESASTNQTSMYLCASRRGQVNTEAFFGQGTRLTVV.

V usage is TRBV15 and J usage is TRBJ2-5; tentative D call: TRBD2 (6 bases). V lost 5 bases and J 0 bases, leaving 13 bases between the germline ends. CDR3 length: 15 residues. Germline lookup yields CDR1 LNHNV and CDR2 YYDKDF (reference sequence). In DNA form, the CDR3 reads TGTGCCACCAGCGGCGACCGGGACTACCAAGAGACCCAGTACTTC. Translated: CATSGDRDYQETQYF. The full variable domain, with the rest looked up from reference TRBV15 and TRBJ2-5, is DAMVIQNPRYQVTQFGKPVTLSCSQTLNHNVMYWYQQKSSQAPKLLFHYYDKDFNNEADTPDNFQSRRPNTSFCFLDIRSPGLGDTAMYLCATSGDRDYQETQYFGPGTRLLVL.

The V call is TRBV27, the J call TRBJ2-7; TRBD2 agrees at 8 bases. This CDR3 is built from 15 residues. Trimming removed 5 bases from V and 0 bases from J; junction bases left unmatched: 6. Per the germline V gene, CDR1 is MNHEY and CDR2 is SMNVEV (reference sequence). The CDR3 nucleotides read TGTGCCAGCAGTCCCATAGCGGGGTTCTCCTACGAGCAGTACTTC. It translates to CASSPIAGFSYEQYF.

The chain has TRBV9 and TRBJ1-2; possibly TRBD1 for D (5 bases). The CDR3 contains 15 residues. Germline V gene lookup returns CDR1 SGDLS and CDR2 YYNGEE. The germline V and J ends were trimmed by 4 bases and 1 base, with 14 bases remaining between them. The CDR3 DNA reads as TGTGCCAGCAGCCCAGCGGGACCGGTTAACTATGGCTACACCTTC. This translates into CASSPAGPVNYGYTF.

This clone was counted between two and nine times. The rearrangement joins TRBV6-1 to TRBJ1-6; no clear D. Germline CDR1 reads MNHNS; CDR2 reads SASEGT. The CDR3 loop spans 14 amino acids. V lost 7 bases, J lost 0 bases, and 7 bases lay in between. The CDR3 DNA sequence: TGTGCCAGCACCTCGGGCTCCTATAATTCACCCCTCCACTTT. Its protein is CASTSGSYNSPLHF.

The chain has TRBV2 and TRBJ1-5; 7 nucleotides match TRBD1. This CDR3 spans 17 amino acids. V lost 3 bases to trimming and J lost 0 bases; unmatched junction nucleotides: 8. Germline CDR1 and CDR2: SNHLY and FYNNEI. The CDR3 protein is CASSDRGSPYSNQPQHF. CDR3 sequence (DNA): TGTGCCAGCAGTGACAGGGGGTCCCCTTATAGCAATCAGCCCCAGCATTTT.

The gene calls are TRBV5-6 and TRBJ2-5; the D gene is possibly TRBD1 (6 bases). Germline lookup yields CDR1 SGHDT and CDR2 YYEEEE. The ends were cut back, 3 bases at V and 3 bases at J, with 9 bases in the middle. The CDR3 is 13 amino acids. The CDR3 spells CASSWAGEETQYF. The CDR3 bases are TGTGCCAGCAGCTGGGCAGGGGAAGAGACCCAGTACTTC.

The chain couples TRBV29-1 to TRBJ1-2, with 7 bases aligning to TRBD1. This CDR3 spans 14 amino acids. After removal of 6 bases from V and 7 bases from J, the junction contained 14 bases not matched to a gene. Germline V lookup: CDR1 SQVTM, CDR2 ANQGSEA. CDR3 in DNA: TGCAGCGTCCACAACCCAGGGGGTTTTGGTGGCTACACCTTC. It encodes CSVHNPGGFGGYTF.

This clone was seen more than once but under ten times. The genes are TRBV4-3 and TRBJ1-6; no clear D gene. Trimming took off 0 bases at V and 8 bases at J, with 17 bases between the two ends. Germline V CDR1 and CDR2: LGHNA, YSLEER. The CDR3 consists of 17 residues. CDR3 nucleotide sequence: TGCGCCAGCAGCCAAGAGTACGGGAGACGTGCCTATTCACCCCTCCACTTT. It specifies CASSQEYGRRAYSPLHF.

V gene TRBV7-3 combines with J gene TRBJ1-2; D is unclear. Germline lookup yields CDR1 SGHTA and CDR2 FQGTGA. The CDR3 consists of 14 residues. Trimming shortened V by 0 bases and J by 0 bases, and 5 bases separated the two germline ends. CDR3 loop: CASSLTESNYGYTF. The CDR3 DNA reads TGTGCCAGCAGCTTAACGGAGTCTAACTATGGCTACACCTTC.

This clone has only one observation. The V call is TRBV6-1, the J call TRBJ2-7; TRBD1 agrees at 11 bases. The germline V gene encodes CDR1 MNHNS and CDR2 SASEGT. The CDR3 sequence is 15 residues long. V was clipped by 3 bases and J by 2 bases; unmatched bases: 3. The CDR3 nucleotides are TGTGCCAGCAGTGAGGGACAGGGGGGGACCTACGAGCAGTACTTC. The encoded protein is CASSEGQGGTYEQYF.

This chain joins TRBV28 and TRBJ2-1; 7 positions agree with TRBD1. V was pared by 6 bases and J by 3 bases, with 5 bases of the junction left unmatched. The germline CDR1 and CDR2 sequences are MDHEN and SYDVKM. This CDR3 comprises 14 residues. CDR3 coding DNA: TGTGCCAGCAGAACGACAGGGATCTACAATGAGCAGTTCTTC. This encodes CASRTTGIYNEQFF.

The V and J genes are TRBV19 and TRBJ1-2; a weak D match, TRBD1 (5 bases). The germline V gene has CDR1 LNHDA and CDR2 SQIVND (reference sequence). Trimming left V 6 bases short and J 1 base short, with 18 bases between. The CDR3 runs 16 residues. CDR3 amino acids: CASRPHGQGGNYGYTF. The CDR3 DNA follows: TGTGCCAGTAGGCCCCACGGGCAGGGAGGTAACTATGGCTACACCTTC.

This chain connects TRBV14 to TRBJ1-5; D uncertain. The CDR3 consists of 12 residues. Germline V gene sequence: CDR1 SGHDN, CDR2 FVKESK. V lost 3 bases, J lost 5 bases, and 5 bases lay in between. The CDR3 bases are TGTGCCAGCAGCCAGAGGGATCAGCCCCAGCATTTT. Translated: CASSQRDQPQHF.

V and J are TRBV28 and TRBJ2-7; maybe TRBD2 (6 bases). Trimming stripped 2 bases from V and 2 bases from J, with 28 bases between. Germline V gene data show CDR1 as MDHEN and CDR2 as SYDVKM. CDR3 length: 20 amino acids. The CDR3 region is CASSLRPPVYAEGKPYEQYF. Here the CDR3 DNA reads TGTGCCAGCAGTTTACGGCCACCTGTGTACGCGGAGGGGAAGCCCTACGAGCAGTACTTC.

The V call is TRBV28, the J call TRBJ1-2; D may be TRBD1 (5 bases). Germline-derived CDR1 and CDR2 are MDHEN and SYDVKM. The CDR3 length is 13 residues. The germline V and J ends were trimmed by 4 bases and 4 bases, with 10 bases remaining between them. The CDR3 DNA sequence: TGTGCCAGCAGTTCGACAGATCGCTATGGCTACACCTTC. Protein: CASSSTDRYGYTF.

The chain employs TRBV28 and TRBJ1-4, with TRBD1 matching 9 bases. Germline V gene data show CDR1 as MDHEN and CDR2 as SYDVKM. This CDR3 has 14 amino acids. The V and J ends lost 3 bases and 5 bases, in that order; junction bases with no gene match: 1. The CDR3 loop is CASSFGTGNEKLFF. Here the CDR3 DNA reads TGTGCCAGCAGTTTTGGGACAGGGAATGAAAAACTGTTTTTT.